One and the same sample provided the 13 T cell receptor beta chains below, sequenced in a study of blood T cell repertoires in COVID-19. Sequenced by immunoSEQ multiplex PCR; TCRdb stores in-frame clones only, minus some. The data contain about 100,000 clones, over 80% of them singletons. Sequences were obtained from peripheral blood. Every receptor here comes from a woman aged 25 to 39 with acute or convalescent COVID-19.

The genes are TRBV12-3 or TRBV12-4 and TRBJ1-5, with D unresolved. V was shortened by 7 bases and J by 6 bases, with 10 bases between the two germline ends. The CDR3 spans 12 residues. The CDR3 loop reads CASTVGVQPQHF. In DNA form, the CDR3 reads TGTGCCAGCACGGTAGGAGTTCAGCCCCAGCATTTT.

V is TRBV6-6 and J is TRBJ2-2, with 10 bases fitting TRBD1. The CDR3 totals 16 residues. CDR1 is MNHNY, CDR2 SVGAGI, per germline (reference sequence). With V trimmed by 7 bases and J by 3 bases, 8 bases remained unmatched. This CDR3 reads CASISGQGVDTGELFF. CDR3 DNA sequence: TGTGCCAGCATTTCCGGACAGGGGGTGGACACCGGGGAGCTGTTTTTT.

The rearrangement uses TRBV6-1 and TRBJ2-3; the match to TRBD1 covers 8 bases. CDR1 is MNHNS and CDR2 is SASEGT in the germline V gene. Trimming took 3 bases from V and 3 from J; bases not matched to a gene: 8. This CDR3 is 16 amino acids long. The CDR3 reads CASSEIIGQGTDTQYF. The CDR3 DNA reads TGTGCCAGCAGTGAGATAATAGGACAGGGAACAGATACGCAGTATTTT.

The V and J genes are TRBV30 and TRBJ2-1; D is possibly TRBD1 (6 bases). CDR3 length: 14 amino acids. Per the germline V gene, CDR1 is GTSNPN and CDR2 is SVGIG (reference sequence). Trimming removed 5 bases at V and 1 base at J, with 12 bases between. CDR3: CAWSRDTSYNEQFF. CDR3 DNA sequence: TGTGCCTGGTCCCGGGACACGTCCTACAATGAGCAGTTCTTC.

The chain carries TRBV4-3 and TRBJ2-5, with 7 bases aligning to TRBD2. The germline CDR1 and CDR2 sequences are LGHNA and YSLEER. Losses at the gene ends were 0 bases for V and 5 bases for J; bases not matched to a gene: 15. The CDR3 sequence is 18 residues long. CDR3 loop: CASSQDSSLREPAETQYF. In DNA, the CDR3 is TGCGCCAGCAGCCAAGATTCGTCCCTGCGGGAGCCCGCGGAGACCCAGTACTTC.

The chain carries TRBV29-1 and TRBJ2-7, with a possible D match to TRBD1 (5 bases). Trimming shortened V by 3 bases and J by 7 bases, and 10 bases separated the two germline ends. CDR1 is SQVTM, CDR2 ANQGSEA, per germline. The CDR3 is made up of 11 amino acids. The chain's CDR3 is CSVDWGWEQYF. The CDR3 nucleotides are TGCAGCGTTGACTGGGGCTGGGAGCAGTACTTC.

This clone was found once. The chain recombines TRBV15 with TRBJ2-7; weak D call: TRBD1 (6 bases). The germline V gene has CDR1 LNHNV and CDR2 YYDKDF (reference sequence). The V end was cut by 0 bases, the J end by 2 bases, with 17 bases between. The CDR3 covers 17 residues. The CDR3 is CATSRDAGTLLTYEQYF. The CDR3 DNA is TGTGCCACCAGCAGAGACGCCGGGACACTTTTGACCTACGAGCAGTACTTC.

CDR3 bases: TGTGCCAGCAGTCCAACCGGGACAGGGCTGGGTAGCGAGACCCAGTACTTC. It specifies CASSPTGTGLGSETQYF. The rearrangement links TRBV11-2 to TRBJ2-5; TRBD1 agrees at 9 bases. Germline CDR1 is SGHAT and CDR2 is FQNNGV. After removal of 6 bases from V and 5 bases from J, the junction contained 16 bases not matched to a gene. The CDR3 is 17 amino acids.

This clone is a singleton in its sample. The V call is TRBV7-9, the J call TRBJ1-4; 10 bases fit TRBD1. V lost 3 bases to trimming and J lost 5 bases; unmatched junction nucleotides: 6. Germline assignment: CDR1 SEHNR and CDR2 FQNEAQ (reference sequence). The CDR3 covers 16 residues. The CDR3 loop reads CASSFGTGVRNEKLFF. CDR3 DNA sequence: TGTGCCAGCAGCTTCGGGACAGGGGTTCGAAATGAAAAACTGTTTTTT.

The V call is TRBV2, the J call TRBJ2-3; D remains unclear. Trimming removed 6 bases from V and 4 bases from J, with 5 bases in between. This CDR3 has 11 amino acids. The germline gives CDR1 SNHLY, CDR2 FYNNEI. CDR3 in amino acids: CASRYSDTQYF. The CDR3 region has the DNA TGTGCCAGCAGGTACTCAGATACGCAGTATTTT.

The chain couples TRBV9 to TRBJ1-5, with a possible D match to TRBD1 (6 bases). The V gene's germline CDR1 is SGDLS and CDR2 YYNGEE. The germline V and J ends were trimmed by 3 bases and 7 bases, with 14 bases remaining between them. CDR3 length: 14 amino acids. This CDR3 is CASSDTGKGQPQHF. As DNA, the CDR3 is TGTGCCAGCAGCGACACAGGGAAGGGGCAGCCCCAGCATTTT.

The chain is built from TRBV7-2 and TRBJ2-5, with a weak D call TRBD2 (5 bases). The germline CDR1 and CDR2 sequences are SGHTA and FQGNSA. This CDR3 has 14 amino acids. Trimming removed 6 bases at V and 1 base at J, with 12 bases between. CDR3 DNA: TGTGCCAGCAGTTGGTACGGGGTCCAAGAGACCCAGTACTTC. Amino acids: CASSWYGVQETQYF.

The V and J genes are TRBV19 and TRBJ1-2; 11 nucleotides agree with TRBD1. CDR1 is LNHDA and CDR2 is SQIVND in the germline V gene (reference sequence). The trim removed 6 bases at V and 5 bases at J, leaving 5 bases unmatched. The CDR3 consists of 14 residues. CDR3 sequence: CASSPRDRGYGYTF. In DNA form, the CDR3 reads TGTGCCAGTAGCCCAAGGGACAGGGGGTATGGCTACACCTTC. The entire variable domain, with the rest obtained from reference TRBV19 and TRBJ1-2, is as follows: DGGITQSPKYLFRKEGQNVTLSCEQNLNHDAMYWYRQDPGQGLRLIYYSQIVNDFQKGDIAEGYSVSREKKESFPLTVTSAQKNPTAFYLCASSPRDRGYGYTFGSGTRLTVV.